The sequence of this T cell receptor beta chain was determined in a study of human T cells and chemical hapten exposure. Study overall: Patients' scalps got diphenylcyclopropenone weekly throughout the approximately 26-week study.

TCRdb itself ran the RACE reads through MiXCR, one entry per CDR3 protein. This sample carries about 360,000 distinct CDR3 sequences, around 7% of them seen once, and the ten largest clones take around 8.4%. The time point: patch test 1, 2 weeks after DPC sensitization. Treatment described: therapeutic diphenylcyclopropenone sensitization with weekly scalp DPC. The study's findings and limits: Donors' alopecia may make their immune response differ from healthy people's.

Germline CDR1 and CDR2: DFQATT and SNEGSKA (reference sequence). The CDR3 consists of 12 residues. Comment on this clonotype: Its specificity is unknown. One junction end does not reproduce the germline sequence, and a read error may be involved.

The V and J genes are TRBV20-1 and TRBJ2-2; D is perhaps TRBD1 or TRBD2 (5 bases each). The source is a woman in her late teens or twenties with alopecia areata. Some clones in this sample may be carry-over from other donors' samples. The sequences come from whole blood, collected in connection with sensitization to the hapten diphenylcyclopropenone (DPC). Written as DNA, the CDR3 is TGCAGTGTCCGGGTGGGGACCGAGGAGCTGTTTTTT. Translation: CSVRVGTEELFF.